One TCR beta chain is described in this entry. An end of the junction does not agree with germline; a read error may underlie this. This CDR3 spans 15 amino acids. The germline gives CDR1 MGHDK, CDR2 SYGVNS. A universal primer binding site was introduced by template switching. The final cDNA contained unique molecular identifiers. In TCRdb, the 5' RACE reads were re-called with MiXCR into one record per CDR3 protein. The table includes fewer than 900,000 distinct CDR3 sequences, approximately 22% detected once. This record belongs to a study of identical twins. This sample was shared with a second study, whose subject was T cells expressing NK-cell markers. That source reports: Cells sorted as CD3+CD56+NKG2C+, CD3+CD56+NKG2C- and CD3+CD56-NKG2C+ T cells supplied the TCR beta repertoires.

The chain recombines TRBV25-1 with TRBJ2-7, with D maybe TRBD1 (5 bases). The sequenced sample was PBMCs. This receptor was identified in a woman between 18 and 29 years old in good health. CDR3 amino acids: CATSDPGQRSYEQYF. CDR3 bases: TGTGCCACCAGTGATCCAGGGCAAAGGTCCTACGAGCAGTACTTC.